A selection of T cell receptor beta chains follows, all from one sample in a study of spatial heterogeneity in lung cancer. MiXCR was run by TCRdb on the 5' RACE reads, yielding one entry per CDR3 protein. The table includes roughly 26,000 distinct CDR3 sequences, roughly 5.6% detected once. Sequences were derived from PBMCs, sampled at follow-up. Receptor source: a male donor with early-stage non-small cell lung cancer. The CDR3 runs from the conserved cysteine through the conserved F or W. D genes are given only for firm matches. Not every row has a clone size; where given, it reads once, few, many or a size class.

>-|TRBJ2-2|TRBV5-1|many
TGCGCCAGCAGCCCGCAGGGGTCCGGGGAGCTGTTTTTT
CASSPQGSGELFF
>-|TRBJ1-6|TRBV9|few
TGTGCCAGCAGCGTGAAGGGTGAAAATTCACCCCTCCACTTT
CASSVKGENSPLHF
>-|TRBJ1-2|TRBV20-1|few
TGCAGTGCTAGAGGGGGGAGCTTCTATGGCTACACCTTC
CSARGGSFYGYTF
>-|TRBJ2-3|TRBV12-3/TRBV12-4|many
TGTGCCAGCAGCCGGAATCCAGATACGCAGTATTTT
CASSRNPDTQYF
>TRBD1|TRBJ1-1|TRBV7-2|few
TGTGCCAGCAGCCCCCGACAGGGATGGAAGAACACTGAAGCTTTCTTT
CASSPRQGWKNTEAFF
>-|TRBJ1-5|TRBV6-1|few
TGTGCCAGCAGTGAACGGGTGACCGCTAGCAATCAGCCCCAGCATTTT
CASSERVTASNQPQHF
>-|TRBJ2-3|TRBV6-2/TRBV6-3|many
TGTGCCAGCAGTTCCCCAGGGTTTCAACTTCAGTATTTT
CASSSPGFQLQYF
>-|TRBJ2-3|TRBV20-1|many
TGCAGTGCTAGAGTTTCACGGGTCACAGATACGCAGTATTTT
CSARVSRVTDTQYF
>-|TRBJ1-1|TRBV7-9|many
TGTGCCAGCAGCAACCGAGGACCCTCTGAAGCTTTCTTT
CASSNRGPSEAFF
>-|TRBJ2-3|TRBV7-2|many
TGTGCCAGCAGCTTAGGCCTAGCCGCAGATACGCAGTATTTT
CASSLGLAADTQYF
>-|TRBJ2-3|TRBV7-6|many
TGTGCCAGCAGCCCCCGGCGGGTGGCGGGAGATACGCAGTATTTT
CASSPRRVAGDTQYF
>-|TRBJ2-5|TRBV27|many
TGTGCCAGCAGTTTAAGTCGGCTAGCCCATAGACGAGAGACCCAGTACTTC
CASSLSRLAHRRETQYF
>-|TRBJ1-1|TRBV28|many
TGTGCCAGCAGTTTAGCAAACATGAACACTGAAGCTTTCTTT
CASSLANMNTEAFF
>TRBD1|TRBJ1-1|TRBV7-9|many
TGTGCCAGCAGCTTAGGAGGGACAGGGGGCAAACCTGAAGCTTTCTTT
CASSLGGTGGKPEAFF
>TRBD1|TRBJ2-5|TRBV10-3|few
TGTGCCATCAGCGCCGGGACAGGGGGCCAAGAGACCCAGTACTTC
CAISAGTGGQETQYF
>-|TRBJ2-6|TRBV24-1|few
TGTGCCACCAGTGCCCAACGGAGCTCTGGGGCCAACGTCCTGACTTTC
CATSAQRSSGANVLTF
>-|TRBJ1-2|TRBV2|-
TGTGCCAGCACCCCTAGCGGGGGCTACACCTTC
CASTPSGGYTF
>TRBD1|TRBJ1-3|TRBV20-1|many
TGCAGTGCTGTCAGCGGACAGGGGAACTCTGGAAACACCATATATTTT
CSAVSGQGNSGNTIYF
>-|TRBJ2-1|TRBV11-3|many
TGTGCCAGCAGCGGGACTGTAGGGGAGCAGTTCTTC
CASSGTVGEQFF
>-|TRBJ1-1|TRBV7-3|many
TGTGCCAGCAGCTTAACTCAGGCCGAGGGAGCTTTCTTT
CASSLTQAEGAFF
>TRBD2|TRBJ2-1|TRBV6-2/TRBV6-3|few
TGTGCCAGCAGCCGGGGACTATCGCCATTTATCGACAATGAGCAGTTCTTC
CASSRGLSPFIDNEQFF
>-|TRBJ1-1|TRBV11-3|medium-sized
TGTGCCAGCAGCTTCCGGCAGGGGAACACTGAAGCTTTCTTT
CASSFRQGNTEAFF
>-|TRBJ2-7|TRBV6-5|-
TGTGCCAGCAGTTACCGTCGGTCACAGGGCTACGAGCAGTACTTC
CASSYRRSQGYEQYF
>-|TRBJ1-2|TRBV11-2|medium-sized
TGTGCCAGCAGCTCCAACTATGGCTACACCTTC
CASSSNYGYTF
>-|TRBJ1-1|TRBV11-2|many
TGTGCCAGCAGCACTAGAGCGGTGAACACTGAAGCTTTCTTT
CASSTRAVNTEAFF
>-|TRBJ1-5|TRBV2|-
TGTGCCAGCAGGACGGGGGGATATCAGCCCCAGCATTTT
CASRTGGYQPQHF
>-|TRBJ1-6|TRBV4-2|many
TGTGCCAGCAGCCTCGGCAGGGATCATAATTCACCCCTCCACTTT
CASSLGRDHNSPLHF
>TRBD2|TRBJ2-7|TRBV25-1|many
TGTGCCAGCAGTGAATACGGGACTAGCGGGGGTGGCTACGAGCAGTACTTC
CASSEYGTSGGGYEQYF
>-|TRBJ2-1|TRBV5-4|many
TGTGCCAGCAGCTTCCGGGACTCCTTTATACCGGAGCAGTTCTTC
CASSFRDSFIPEQFF
>-|TRBJ1-1|TRBV29-1|many
TGCAGCGTTGAAACAGGAGAAAGAAGGGCTTTCTTT
CSVETGERRAFF
>-|TRBJ2-7|TRBV6-5|many
TGTGCCAGCAGTTACTCGCGGCTCCCCTCCTACGAGCAGTACTTC
CASSYSRLPSYEQYF
>-|TRBJ2-1|TRBV11-2|many
TGTGCCAGCAGACAGGGCAGCAATGAGCAGTTCTTC
CASRQGSNEQFF
>TRBD2|TRBJ2-1|TRBV5-1|few
TGCGCCAGCAGCTTCTCTACTAGCGGGGGGTACAATGAGCAGTTCTTC
CASSFSTSGGYNEQFF
>-|TRBJ1-5|TRBV19|many
TGTGCCAGTAGTATGGGCGACAGAGTCAATCAGCCCCAGCATTTT
CASSMGDRVNQPQHF
>-|TRBJ2-2|TRBV19|-
TGTGCGACGCGGAGGGGGCAAGGCGGGGAGCTGTTTTTT
CATRRGQGGELFF
>-|TRBJ2-1|TRBV11-2|many
TGTGCCAGCAGCTTAGAACCTAGCTGGTACAATGAGCAGTTCTTC
CASSLEPSWYNEQFF
>-|TRBJ1-5|TRBV30|few
TGTGCCTGGAGTGTAGATTCCAATCAGCCCCAGCATTTT
CAWSVDSNQPQHF
>TRBD2|TRBJ2-3|TRBV12-3/TRBV12-4|many
TGTGCCAGCAGTTTAGCGCGAGTAGCGGGGGGGTCCACAGATACGCAGTATTTT
CASSLARVAGGSTDTQYF
>-|TRBJ2-7|TRBV9|medium-sized
TGTGCCAGCAGCCCGCATGAGGGCATTTCCTACGAGCAGTACTTC
CASSPHEGISYEQYF
>TRBD1|TRBJ2-6|TRBV24-1|many
TGTGCCACCAGTGGGGACAGGGTCCCCGGGGCCAACGTCCTGACTTTC
CATSGDRVPGANVLTF
>-|TRBJ1-5|TRBV7-2|many
TGTGCCAGCAGCCCCGTCGACAGTATCTATAGCAATCAGCCCCAGCATTTT
CASSPVDSIYSNQPQHF
>TRBD1|TRBJ1-1|TRBV7-2|many
TGTGCCAGCAGCTCGTCGACAGGGACGCTGGCTTTCTTT
CASSSSTGTLAFF